A single sample gave rise to the 23 T cell receptor beta chains below, sequenced in a study of breast tumors, draining lymph nodes, adjacent tissues. TCRdb recomputed calls from the multiplex PCR reads with MiXCR, one row per CDR3 protein. The sample consists of 160,000 or so distinct CDR3 sequences, around 33% of them appearing once. Samples came from axillary lymph nodes draining the breast cancer. The sequenced material came from axillary lymph node tissue. All receptors come from a female donor with breast cancer. Some clones in this sample may be carry-over from other donors' samples.

A single count supports this clonotype. The rearrangement links TRBV15 to TRBJ2-1, with 15 bases lining up with TRBD2. Losses at the gene ends were 3 bases for V and 4 bases for J; bases not matched to a gene: 22. This CDR3 is 23 amino acids long. Germline CDR1 LNHNV, CDR2 YYDKDF (reference sequence). DNA for the CDR3: TGTGCCACCAGCAGGGTCGCTTGGGGGACTAGCGGGGGGCGAGAGGGCCGTTACAATGAGCAGTTCTTC. It yields the protein CATSRVAWGTSGGREGRYNEQFF. Full variable domain (remainder filled in from reference TRBV15 and TRBJ2-1): DAMVIQNPRYQVTQFGKPVTLSCSQTLNHNVMYWYQQKSSQAPKLLFHYYDKDFNNEADTPDNFQSRRPNTSFCFLDIRSPGLGDTAMYLCATSRVAWGTSGGREGRYNEQFFGPGTRLTVL.

This clonotype was seen repeatedly, ten times or more. V and J are TRBV27 and TRBJ2-2, with a possible D match to TRBD2 (7 bases). V lost 2 bases and J lost 7, with 20 bases in between. The CDR3 runs 17 residues. Germline V gene lookup returns CDR1 MNHEY and CDR2 SMNVEV (reference sequence). CDR3 nucleotides: TGTGCCAGCAGTTTAGCGGGGCGGGGGCCTGATGACGGGGAGCTGTTTTTT. Its translation is CASSLAGRGPDDGELFF.

Ten or more counts support this clonotype. Just one base apart from a much larger clone, this may be a read error. V gene TRBV5-6 combines with J gene TRBJ2-5; possible D gene TRBD1, 6 bases. V lost 4 bases to trimming and J lost 4 bases, with 17 bases between them. Germline V lookup: CDR1 SGHDT, CDR2 YYEEEE. This CDR3 has 15 residues. CDR3 protein: CASSLRQAGRETQYF. The CDR3 DNA reads TGTGCCAGCAGCCTACGACAGGCTGGGAGAGAGACCCAGTACTTC. Looking up the rest from reference TRBV5-6 and TRBJ2-5 gives the full variable domain: DAGVTQSPTHLIKTRGQQVTLRCSPKSGHDTVSWYQQALGQGPQFIFQYYEEEERQRGNFPDRFSGHQFPNYSSELNVNALLLGDSALYLCASSLRQAGRETQYFGPGTRLLVL.

This clonotype was detected ten times or more. CDR3: CASSLTGVNSNEQFF. CDR3 sequence (DNA): TGTGCCAGCAGTTTGACAGGAGTAAATTCGAATGAGCAGTTCTTC. The V and J genes are TRBV6-5 and TRBJ2-1; the D gene is possibly TRBD1 (6 bases). This CDR3 spans 15 amino acids. CDR1 and CDR2 from the germline V gene are MNHEY and SVGAGI. V was trimmed by 4 bases and J by 7 bases, leaving 17 bases between them.

Points on this clonotype: Here the CDR3 omits its conserved ending phenylalanine or tryptophan, so a read error is the likely source. The DNA is omitted, as the CDR3 cannot be located on it reliably, and the CDR3 follows TCRdb's listing. V gene TRBV7-3 combines with J gene TRBJ2-2. The CDR3 spans 14 amino acids, including both terminal residues. Germline-derived CDR1 and CDR2 are SGHTA and FQGTGA. The CDR3 loop reads CASSLRRTTGELLI.

Only one count was recorded for this clonotype. CDR3 in amino acids: CASSLADFQETQYF. The CDR3 DNA is TGTGCCAGCAGCTTGGCCGATTTCCAAGAGACCCAGTACTTC. The V call is TRBV5-6, the J call TRBJ2-5; no firm D call. Germline CDR1 SGHDT, CDR2 YYEEEE. The CDR3 extends over 14 amino acids. V dropped 0 bases and J dropped 1 base, with 7 bases sitting between them.

This clonotype has at least ten counts. V and J are TRBV12-3 or TRBV12-4 and TRBJ2-5; unclear D gene. V was pared by 3 bases and J by 1 base, with 9 bases between. The CDR3 contains 14 residues. Here the CDR3 DNA reads TGTGCCAGCAGTTTGATAGGGCCCCAAGAGACCCAGTACTTC. It codes for CASSLIGPQETQYF.

At least ten counts were recorded for this clonotype. The chain links TRBV5-1 to TRBJ2-1; 12 nucleotides align to TRBD2. Germline V gene sequence: CDR1 SGHRS, CDR2 YFSETQ. The CDR3 has 13 residues. The J segment lost 14 bases and the V segment lost 4 bases, leaving 7 bases of the junction unmatched. The CDR3 here is CASSLELAGGKFF. The CDR3 bases are TGCGCCAGCAGCCTGGAACTAGCGGGGGGCAAGTTCTTC.

This clonotype was detected ten times or more. The chain uses TRBV9 and TRBJ1-2; 10 nucleotides match TRBD1. Trimming took 0 bases from V and 3 from J; bases not matched to a gene: 8. CDR1 and CDR2 (germline): SGDLS, YYNGEE. The CDR3 is made up of 17 amino acids. CDR3 in amino acids: CASSVDIDRGHDYGYTF. The DNA of the CDR3 is TGTGCCAGCAGCGTAGACATAGACAGGGGGCACGACTATGGCTACACCTTC.

Ten or more counts support this clonotype. This chain connects TRBV7-3 to TRBJ2-7; the D gene could be TRBD1 or TRBD2 (5 bases each). From germline, CDR1 is SGHTA and CDR2 FQGTGA. V lost 5 bases and J lost 3, with 11 bases in between. This CDR3 is built from 13 residues. CDR3 amino acids: CASSRDRGYEQYF. The CDR3, as DNA: TGTGCCAGCAGCCGGGACCGCGGCTACGAGCAGTACTTC.

In its sample, this clonotype was seen many times. This chain joins TRBV30 and TRBJ2-3; TRBD2 matches 9 bases. The CDR3 totals 18 residues. With 1 base clipped from V and 1 base from J, the junction kept 12 bases outside the gene matches. Germline lookup yields CDR1 GTSNPN and CDR2 SVGIG (reference sequence). In nucleotides, the CDR3 is TGTGCCTGGAGTGATGAGGCGGGAGGGCCGGATGGCACAGATACGCAGTATTTT. Translated: CAWSDEAGGPDGTDTQYF. The full variable domain, completed using reference TRBV30 and TRBJ2-3, is SQTIHQWPATLVQPVGSPLSLECTVEGTSNPNLYWYRQAAGRGLQLLFYSVGIGQISSEVPQNLSASRPQDRQFILSSKKLLLSDSGFYLCAWSDEAGGPDGTDTQYFGPGTRLTVL.

The chain employs TRBV7-3 and TRBJ2-3, with 7 nucleotides matching TRBD1. V lost 5 bases and J lost 1; bases outside the gene matches: 9. CDR3 length equals 16 residues. Germline V CDR1 and CDR2: SGHTA, FQGTGA. The CDR3 sequence: CASSPGIGGGTDTQYF. CDR3 sequence (DNA): TGTGCCAGCAGCCCCGGGATAGGGGGCGGCACAGATACGCAGTATTTT.

On this clonotype: One junction end does not reproduce the germline sequence, and a read error may be involved. This sequence joins TRBV20-1 and TRBJ2-1, with a possible D match to TRBD2 (6 bases). The germline V gene has CDR1 DFQATT and CDR2 SNEGSKA (reference sequence). This CDR3 contains 17 residues. Here the CDR3 DNA reads TGCAGCGCTAGAGTTCTTAGCGACGGGACTTGGCACAATGAGCAGTTCTTC. Encoded protein: CSARVLSDGTWHNEQFF.

In the case of this clonotype: Here the CDR3 omits its conserved ending phenylalanine or tryptophan, so a read error is the likely source. The chain carries TRBV10-2 and TRBJ1-5; the D gene is possibly TRBD1 (6 bases). Germline CDR1 and CDR2: WSHSY and SAAADI. V lost 5 bases and J lost 6, with 20 bases in between. This CDR3 is built from 16 residues. The CDR3 nucleotides are TGCGCCAGCAGTTACTCTAATCTGGGGGCAAGTCAGCCCCAGCATCTT. This encodes CASSYSNLGASQPQHL.

In the case of this clonotype: This may arise from a read error, as a much more abundant clone is one base away. The CDR3 protein is CASSQGPQGIYGSTF. For the CDR3, the DNA is TGTGCCAGCAGCCAAGGTCCACAGGGAATCTATGGCTCCACCTTC. The genes are TRBV14 and TRBJ1-2, with D maybe TRBD1 (6 bases). The germline V gene encodes CDR1 SGHDN and CDR2 FVKESK. The CDR3 has 15 residues.

This clonotype has a count of ten or more. V usage is TRBV19 and J usage is TRBJ2-1, with D perhaps given as TRBD1 or TRBD2 (6 bases each). Germline V lookup: CDR1 LNHDA, CDR2 SQIVND (reference sequence). The CDR3 has 18 amino acids. Trimming took off 1 base at V and 6 bases at J, with 22 bases between the two ends. This CDR3 reads CASSIGGWRGPRGNEQFF. The CDR3 DNA follows: TGTGCCAGTAGTATAGGAGGATGGAGGGGCCCCAGGGGCAATGAGCAGTTCTTC. Full variable domain (remainder filled in from reference TRBV19 and TRBJ2-1): DGGITQSPKYLFRKEGQNVTLSCEQNLNHDAMYWYRQDPGQGLRLIYYSQIVNDFQKGDIAEGYSVSREKKESFPLTVTSAQKNPTAFYLCASSIGGWRGPRGNEQFFGPGTRLTVL.

There are many counts of this clonotype. The chain employs TRBV5-1 and TRBJ2-2, with no clear D. There are 15 residues in the CDR3. The germline CDR1 and CDR2 sequences are SGHRS and YFSETQ. V was cut by 5 bases and J by 5 bases, with 16 bases left in between. This chain's CDR3 is CASRPEVSLTGELFF. The CDR3 nucleotides read TGCGCCAGCAGGCCGGAAGTGAGTCTTACCGGGGAGCTGTTTTTT.

As concerns this clonotype: The junction and the germline gene differ at one end; a read error may be behind it. The genes are TRBV20-1 and TRBJ1-1; D remains ambiguous. There are 14 residues in the CDR3. Germline CDR1 reads DFQATT; CDR2 reads SNEGSKA (reference sequence). The CDR3 coding sequence is TGCAGTGCTAGAGAAGGCAGGATGAACACTGAAGCTCTCTTT. Translation gives CSAREGRMNTEALF.

Of note for this clonotype: At one end, the junction sequence differs from germline, possibly due to a read error. The V call is TRBV19, the J call TRBJ1-5; no reliable D call. CDR3 size: 13 residues. The germline gives CDR1 LNHDA, CDR2 SQIVND (reference sequence). In DNA form, the CDR3 reads TGTGCCAGTAGGACAAGGAGTGGTCAGCCCCGGCATTTT. This codes for CASRTRSGQPRHF.

The chain employs TRBV10-3 and TRBJ1-1; D might be TRBD1 (6 bases). The germline V and J ends were trimmed by 0 bases and 2 bases, with 13 bases remaining between them. CDR1 and CDR2 from the germline V gene are ENHRY and SYGVKD. The CDR3 length is 16 residues. The DNA for the CDR3 is TGTGCCATCAGTGAGTCACGGGGGCAGGGCAACACTGAAGCTTTCTTT. As protein: CAISESRGQGNTEAFF.

A word on this clonotype: The conserved phenylalanine or tryptophan normally closing the CDR3 is absent here, so this likely arose from a read error. No DNA is shown, since the ends of the CDR3 on it are uncertain; the CDR3 is the one TCRdb lists. The CDR3: CASSFTGGNTGELYS. This chain links TRBV5-1 with TRBJ2-7; no check of the table's D call, TRBD2, against the DNA was made. Per germline, CDR1 SGHRS and CDR2 YFSETQ. The length of the CDR3 is 15 amino acids, counting both ends.

As for this clonotype: This likely comes from a read error, as the CDR3 has no conserved phenylalanine or tryptophan at its end. The V and J genes are TRBV5-1 and TRBJ2-5, with D perhaps TRBD2 (5 bases). Germline V gene lookup returns CDR1 SGHRS and CDR2 YFSETQ. V was trimmed by 0 bases and J by 1 base, leaving 22 bases between them. The CDR3 has 19 amino acids. CDR3 DNA: TGCGCCAGCAGCTTGGCCCAGATGATTAGGACTGGTTCCCAAGAGACCCAGTACTGC. Protein: CASSLAQMIRTGSQETQYC.

With respect to this clonotype: Just one base apart from a much larger clone, this may be a read error. The conserved final phenylalanine or tryptophan is absent from the CDR3, which likely points to a read error. The chain carries TRBV20-1 and TRBJ2-7; weak D call: TRBD2 (5 bases). V was cut by 7 bases and J by 1 base, with 14 bases left in between. Germline V gives CDR1 DFQATT, CDR2 SNEGSKA (reference sequence). The CDR3 totals 13 residues. Here the CDR3 reads CSGRVAASYEQYL. CDR3 sequence (DNA): TGCAGTGGGCGGGTGGCGGCGTCCTACGAGCAGTACCTC.